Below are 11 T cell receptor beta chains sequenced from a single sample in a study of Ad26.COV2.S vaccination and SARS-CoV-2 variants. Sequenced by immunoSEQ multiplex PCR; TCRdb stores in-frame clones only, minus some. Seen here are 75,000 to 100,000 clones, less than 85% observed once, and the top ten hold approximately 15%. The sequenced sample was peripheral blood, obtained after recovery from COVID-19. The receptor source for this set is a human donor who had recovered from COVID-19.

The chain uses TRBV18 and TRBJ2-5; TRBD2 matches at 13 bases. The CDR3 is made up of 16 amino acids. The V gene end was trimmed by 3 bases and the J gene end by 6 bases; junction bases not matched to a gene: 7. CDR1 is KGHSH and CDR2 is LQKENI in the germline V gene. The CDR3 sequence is CASSPQRTSGSQTQYF. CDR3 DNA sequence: TGTGCCAGCTCACCGCAAAGGACTAGCGGGAGCCAGACCCAGTACTTC.

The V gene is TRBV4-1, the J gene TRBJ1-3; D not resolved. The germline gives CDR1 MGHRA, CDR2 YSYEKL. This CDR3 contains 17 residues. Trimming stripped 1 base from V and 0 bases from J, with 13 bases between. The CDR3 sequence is CASSQVVSLRSGNTIYF. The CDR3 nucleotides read TGCGCCAGCAGCCAAGTGGTTAGTCTTCGCTCTGGAAACACCATATATTTT.

The CDR3 sequence is CASSLAFF. The DNA for the CDR3 is TGTGCCAGCAGCTTGGCTTTCTTT. V is TRBV13 and J is TRBJ1-1; D remains unclear. Germline lookup yields CDR1 PRHDT and CDR2 FYEKMQ (reference sequence). V was shortened by 3 bases and J by 11 bases, with 1 base between the two germline ends. The CDR3 is 8 residues long.

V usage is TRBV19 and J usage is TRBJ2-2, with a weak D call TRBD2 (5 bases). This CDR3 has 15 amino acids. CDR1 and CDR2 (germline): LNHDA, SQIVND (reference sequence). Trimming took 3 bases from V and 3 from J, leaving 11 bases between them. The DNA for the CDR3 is TGTGCCAGTAGTATTTCTCGGCGGGACACCGGGGAGCTGTTTTTT. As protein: CASSISRRDTGELFF.

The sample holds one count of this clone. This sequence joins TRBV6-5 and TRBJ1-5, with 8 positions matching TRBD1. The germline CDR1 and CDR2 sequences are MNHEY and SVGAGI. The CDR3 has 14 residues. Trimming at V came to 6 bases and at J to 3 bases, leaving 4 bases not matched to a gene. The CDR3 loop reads CASRQDRDNQPQHF. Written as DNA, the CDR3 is TGTGCCAGCAGACAGGACAGGGACAATCAGCCCCAGCATTTT.

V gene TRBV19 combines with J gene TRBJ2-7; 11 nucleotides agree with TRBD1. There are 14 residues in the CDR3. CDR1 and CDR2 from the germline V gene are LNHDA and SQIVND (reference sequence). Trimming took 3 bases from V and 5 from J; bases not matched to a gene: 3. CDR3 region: CASSIQDRGHEQYF. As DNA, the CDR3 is TGTGCCAGTAGTATTCAGGACAGGGGGCACGAGCAGTACTTC.

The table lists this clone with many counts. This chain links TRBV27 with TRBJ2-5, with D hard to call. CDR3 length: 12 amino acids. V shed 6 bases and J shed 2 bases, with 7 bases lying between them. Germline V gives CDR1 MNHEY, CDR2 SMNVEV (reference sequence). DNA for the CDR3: TGTGCCAGCAGACGACTGCAAGAGACCCAGTACTTC. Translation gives CASRRLQETQYF.

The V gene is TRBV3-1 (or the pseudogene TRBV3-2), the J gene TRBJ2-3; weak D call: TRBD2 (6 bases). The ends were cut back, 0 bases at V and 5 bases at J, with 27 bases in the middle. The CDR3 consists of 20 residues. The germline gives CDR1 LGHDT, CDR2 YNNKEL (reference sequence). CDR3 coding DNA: TGTGCCAGCAGCCAAGATCACCTCACTGGGGACTTCAGAAGGGGAGATACGCAGTATTTT. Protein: CASSQDHLTGDFRRGDTQYF.

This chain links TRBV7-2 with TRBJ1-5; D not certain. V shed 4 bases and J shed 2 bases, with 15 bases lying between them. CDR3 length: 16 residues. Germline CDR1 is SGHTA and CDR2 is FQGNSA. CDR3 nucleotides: TGTGCCAGCAGCTCCGGGCCGGTGGGAGGCAATCAGCCCCAGCATTTT. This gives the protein CASSSGPVGGNQPQHF.

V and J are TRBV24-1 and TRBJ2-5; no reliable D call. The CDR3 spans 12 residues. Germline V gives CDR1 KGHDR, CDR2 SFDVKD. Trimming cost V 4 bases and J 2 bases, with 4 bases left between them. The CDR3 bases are TGTGCCACCAGTGACCCTCAAGAGACCCAGTACTTC. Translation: CATSDPQETQYF.

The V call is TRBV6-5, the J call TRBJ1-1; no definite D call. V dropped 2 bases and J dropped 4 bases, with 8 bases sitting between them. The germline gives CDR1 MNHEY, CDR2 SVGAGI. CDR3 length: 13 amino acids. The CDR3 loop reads CASSYVGVTEAFF. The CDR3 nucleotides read TGTGCCAGCAGTTACGTCGGTGTCACTGAAGCTTTCTTT.